The clone carrying this T cell receptor (beta chain) is labeled large. What it recognizes is unknown. The data belong to a study of spatial heterogeneity in lung cancer. Study summary: For the average unique TCR and UMI combination, more than eight occurrences appeared in raw reads. Study results and limitations: In blood, ubiquitous expanded tumor TCRs appeared more at resection than follow-up.

Time point indicated: sample taken at primary tumor resection. In each case, whole RNA from tumor, nontumor lung or frozen PBMC was sequenced unsorted. The donors, 70 to 80 patients with untreated early-stage non-small cell lung cancer, provided the samples. V lost 7 bases and J 1 base, leaving 16 bases between the germline ends. Germline assignment: CDR1 LGHNA and CDR2 YSLEER. The CDR3 covers 16 residues. Every individual TCR cDNA molecule carried its own unique molecular identifier, which allowed correction of PCR and sequencing errors. TCRdb processed the 5' RACE reads anew with MiXCR; each CDR3 protein has one entry. The sample carries around 13,000 distinct CDR3 sequences, less than 15% recorded once.

The receptor comes from a male donor with early-stage non-small cell lung cancer. The starting material was PBMCs, obtained at surgery. V is TRBV4-3 and J is TRBJ2-2; possibly TRBD1 for D (6 bases). CDR3 in DNA: TGCGCCAGCACCCCCGGGTTAGGGGGGAACACCGGGGAGCTGTTTTTT. Translating gives CASTPGLGGNTGELFF.